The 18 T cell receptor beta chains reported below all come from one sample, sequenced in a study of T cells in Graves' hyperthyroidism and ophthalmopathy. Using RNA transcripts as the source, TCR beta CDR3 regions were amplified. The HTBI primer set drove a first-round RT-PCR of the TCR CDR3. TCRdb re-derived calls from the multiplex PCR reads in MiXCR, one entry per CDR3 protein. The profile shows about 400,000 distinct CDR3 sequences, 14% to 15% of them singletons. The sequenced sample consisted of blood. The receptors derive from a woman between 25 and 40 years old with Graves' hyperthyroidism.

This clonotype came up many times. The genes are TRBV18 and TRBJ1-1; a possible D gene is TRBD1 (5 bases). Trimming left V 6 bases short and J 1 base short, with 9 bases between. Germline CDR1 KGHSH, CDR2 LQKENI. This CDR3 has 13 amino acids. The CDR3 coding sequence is TGTGCCAGCTCCCAGGGATCGAACACTGAAGCTTTCTTT. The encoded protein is CASSQGSNTEAFF.

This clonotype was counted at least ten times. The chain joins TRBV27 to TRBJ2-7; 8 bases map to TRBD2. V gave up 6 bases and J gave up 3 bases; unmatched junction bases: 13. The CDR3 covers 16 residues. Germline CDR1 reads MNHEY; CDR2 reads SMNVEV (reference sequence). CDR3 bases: TGTGCCAGCAGCCCGACCGTCACTACTAGCGGCTACGAGCAGTACTTC. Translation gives CASSPTVTTSGYEQYF.

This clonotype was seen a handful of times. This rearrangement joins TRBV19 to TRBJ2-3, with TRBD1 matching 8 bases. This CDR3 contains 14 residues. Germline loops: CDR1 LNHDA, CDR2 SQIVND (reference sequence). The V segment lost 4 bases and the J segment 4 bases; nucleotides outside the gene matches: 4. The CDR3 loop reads CASSKGQGSDTQYF. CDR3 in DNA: TGTGCCAGTAGTAAAGGACAGGGTTCAGATACGCAGTATTTT.

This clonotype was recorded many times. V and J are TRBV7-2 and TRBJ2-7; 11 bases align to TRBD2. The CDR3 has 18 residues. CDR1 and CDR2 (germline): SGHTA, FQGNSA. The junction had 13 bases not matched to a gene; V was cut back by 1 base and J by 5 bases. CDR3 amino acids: CASSLGTSLAGDPHEQYF. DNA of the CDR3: TGTGCCAGCAGCTTAGGGACCTCACTAGCGGGAGACCCGCACGAGCAGTACTTC.

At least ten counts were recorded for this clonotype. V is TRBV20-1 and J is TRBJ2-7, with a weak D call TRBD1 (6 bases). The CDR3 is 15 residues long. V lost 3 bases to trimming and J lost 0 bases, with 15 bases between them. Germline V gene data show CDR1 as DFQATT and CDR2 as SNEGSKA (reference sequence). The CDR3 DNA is TGCAGTGCTAGTGATCACGACAGGTCCTCCTACGAGCAGTACTTC. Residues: CSASDHDRSSYEQYF.

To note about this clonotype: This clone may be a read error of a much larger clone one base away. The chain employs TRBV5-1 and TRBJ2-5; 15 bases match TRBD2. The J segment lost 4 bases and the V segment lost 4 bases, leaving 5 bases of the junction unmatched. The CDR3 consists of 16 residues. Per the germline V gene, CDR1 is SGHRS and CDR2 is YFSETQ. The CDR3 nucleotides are TGCGCCAGCAGCAGTGGACTAGCGGGGGGGGCAGAGACCCAGTACTTC. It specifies CASSSGLAGGAETQYF.

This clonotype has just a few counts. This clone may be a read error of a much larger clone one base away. The CDR3 nucleotides are TGTGCCAGCAGCAGAGGGAGTTGGACTAGCGGCTCAGAGCAGTCCTTC. It codes for CASSRGSWTSGSEQSF. The chain combines TRBV3-1 with TRBJ2-1; 10 nucleotides agree with TRBD2. This CDR3 has 16 residues. Germline lookup yields CDR1 LGHDT and CDR2 YNNKEL (reference sequence).

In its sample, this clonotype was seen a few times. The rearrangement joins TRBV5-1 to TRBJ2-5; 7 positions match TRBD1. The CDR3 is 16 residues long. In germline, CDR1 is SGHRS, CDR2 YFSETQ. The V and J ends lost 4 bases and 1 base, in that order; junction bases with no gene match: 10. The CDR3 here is CASSGPRDSAQETQYF. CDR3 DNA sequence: TGCGCCAGCAGCGGGCCCCGGGACAGTGCCCAAGAGACCCAGTACTTC.

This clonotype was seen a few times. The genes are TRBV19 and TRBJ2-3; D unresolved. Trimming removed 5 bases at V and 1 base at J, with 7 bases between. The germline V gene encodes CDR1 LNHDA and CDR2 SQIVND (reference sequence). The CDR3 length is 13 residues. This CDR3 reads CASSHQRTDTQYF. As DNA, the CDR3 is TGTGCCAGTAGTCACCAACGCACAGATACGCAGTATTTT.

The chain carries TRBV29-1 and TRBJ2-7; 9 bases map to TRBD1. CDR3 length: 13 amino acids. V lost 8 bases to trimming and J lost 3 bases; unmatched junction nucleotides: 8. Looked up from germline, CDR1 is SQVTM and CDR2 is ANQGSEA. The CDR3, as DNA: TGCAGCATAAGGACGGGACAGGGCTACGAGCAGTACTTC. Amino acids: CSIRTGQGYEQYF.

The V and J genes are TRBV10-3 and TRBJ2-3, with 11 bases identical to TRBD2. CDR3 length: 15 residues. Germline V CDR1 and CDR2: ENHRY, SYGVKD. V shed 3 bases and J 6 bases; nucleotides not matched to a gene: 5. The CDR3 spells CAISDSGRAMDTQYF. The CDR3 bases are TGTGCCATCAGTGATAGCGGGAGGGCCATGGATACGCAGTATTTT.

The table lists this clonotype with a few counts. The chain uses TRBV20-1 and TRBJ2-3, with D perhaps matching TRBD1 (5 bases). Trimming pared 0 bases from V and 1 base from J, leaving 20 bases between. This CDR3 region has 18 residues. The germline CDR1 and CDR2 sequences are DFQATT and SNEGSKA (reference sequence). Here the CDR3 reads CSARDGKLGREGTDTQYF. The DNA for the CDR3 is TGCAGTGCTAGAGATGGTAAATTGGGCAGGGAAGGCACAGATACGCAGTATTTT.

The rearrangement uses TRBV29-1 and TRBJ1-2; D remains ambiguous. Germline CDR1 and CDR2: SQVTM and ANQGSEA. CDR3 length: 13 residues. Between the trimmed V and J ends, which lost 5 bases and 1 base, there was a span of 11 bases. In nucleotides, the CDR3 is TGCAGCGTTAGGCAGACGCTTAACTATGGCTACACCTTC. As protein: CSVRQTLNYGYTF.

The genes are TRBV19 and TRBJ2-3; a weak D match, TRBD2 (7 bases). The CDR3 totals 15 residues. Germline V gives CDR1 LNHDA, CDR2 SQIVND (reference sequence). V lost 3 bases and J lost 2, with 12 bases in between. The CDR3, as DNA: TGTGCCAGTAGTATTCGGGGGGCTCTCACAGATACGCAGTATTTT. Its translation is CASSIRGALTDTQYF.

The CDR3 DNA follows: TGCAGCGTTGTGCTGACTAGCCCTAAGCATGAGCAGTTCTTC. This sequence encodes CSVVLTSPKHEQFF. V is TRBV29-1 and J is TRBJ2-1; 7 positions agree with TRBD2. The CDR3 runs to 14 residues. After removal of 4 bases from V and 8 bases from J, the junction contained 11 bases not matched to a gene. Germline values: CDR1 SQVTM, CDR2 ANQGSEA.

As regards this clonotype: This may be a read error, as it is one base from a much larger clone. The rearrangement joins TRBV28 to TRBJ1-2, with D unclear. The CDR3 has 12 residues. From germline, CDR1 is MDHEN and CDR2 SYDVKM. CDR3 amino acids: CASSLVEGGHTF. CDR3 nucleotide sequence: TGTGCCAGCAGTTTAGTCGAGGGTGGCCACACCTTC.

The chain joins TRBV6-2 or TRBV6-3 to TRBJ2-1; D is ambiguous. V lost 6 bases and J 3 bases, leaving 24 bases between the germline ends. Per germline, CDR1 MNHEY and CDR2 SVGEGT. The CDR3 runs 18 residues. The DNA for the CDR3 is TGTGCCAGCAGCCGCCCCCCTTGGGCCACCACCGACTACAATGAGCAGTTCTTC. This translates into CASSRPPWATTDYNEQFF.

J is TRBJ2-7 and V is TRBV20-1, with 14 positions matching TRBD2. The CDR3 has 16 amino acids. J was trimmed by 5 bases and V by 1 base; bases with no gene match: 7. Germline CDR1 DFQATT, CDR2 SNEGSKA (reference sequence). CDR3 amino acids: CSARVGTSGSRDEQYF. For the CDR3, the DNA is TGCAGTGCTAGAGTGGGGACTAGCGGGAGCCGCGACGAGCAGTACTTC.